This T cell receptor beta chain was captured in a study of cytomegalovirus exposure and HLA in healthy donors. Regarding the study as a whole: When a later analysis was performed, an Asian-associated ancestry cluster reportedly had fewer N-insertions than the roughly 690-donor mean. Later analysis demonstrated an association between a missense DCLRE1C variant and TCR beta V- and J-gene trimming. Rare sequences made up most TCRs, while some public TCRs were found in many donors.

CDR3 length: 15 amino acids. CDR1 MNHEY and CDR2 SMNVEV come from the germline V gene (reference sequence). Trimming took 4 bases from V and 4 from J; bases not matched to a gene: 7. The PCR made use of 60 Vbeta and 13 Jbeta primers. Only in-frame clones appear in the TCRdb table, and some are missing; sequencing was by immunoSEQ multiplex PCR. This sample has 130,000 or so clones; over 70% occur once, and the top ten carry just under 3%. Comments on this clone: Its target is unknown.

This chain connects TRBV27 to TRBJ1-1, with TRBD1 matching 9 bases. The source of this sequence is a woman between 40 and 55 years old in good health and CMV-seropositive. Sequencing was performed on PBMCs. The CDR3 DNA reads as TGTGCCAGCAGTTACCCGGGACAGGGAATCACTGAAGCTTTCTTT. Translated: CASSYPGQGITEAFF.